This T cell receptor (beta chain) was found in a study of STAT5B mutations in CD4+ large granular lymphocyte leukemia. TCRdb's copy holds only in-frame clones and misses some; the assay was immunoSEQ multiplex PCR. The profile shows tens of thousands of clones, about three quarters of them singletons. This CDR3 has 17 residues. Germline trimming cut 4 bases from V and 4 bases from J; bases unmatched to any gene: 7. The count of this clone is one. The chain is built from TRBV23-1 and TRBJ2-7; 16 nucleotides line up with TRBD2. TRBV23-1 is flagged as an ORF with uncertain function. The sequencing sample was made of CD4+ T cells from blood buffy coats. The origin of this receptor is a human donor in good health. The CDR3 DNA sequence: TGCGCCAGCAGTCGACCGGGACTAGCGGGAGGGCCTTACGAGCAGTACTTC. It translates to CASSRPGLAGGPYEQYF.